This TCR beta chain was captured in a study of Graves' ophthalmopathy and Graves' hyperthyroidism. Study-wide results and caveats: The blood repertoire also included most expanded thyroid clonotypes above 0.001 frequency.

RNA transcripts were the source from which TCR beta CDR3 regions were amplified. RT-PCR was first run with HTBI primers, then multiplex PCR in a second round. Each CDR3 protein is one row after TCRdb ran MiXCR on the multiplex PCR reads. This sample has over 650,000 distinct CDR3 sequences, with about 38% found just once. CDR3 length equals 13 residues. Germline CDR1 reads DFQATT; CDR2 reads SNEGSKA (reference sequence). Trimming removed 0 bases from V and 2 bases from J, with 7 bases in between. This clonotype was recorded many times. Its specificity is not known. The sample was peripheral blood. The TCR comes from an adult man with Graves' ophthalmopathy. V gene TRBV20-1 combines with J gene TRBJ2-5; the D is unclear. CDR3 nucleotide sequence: TGCAGTGCTAGAGATCTGAGACAAGAGACCCAGTACTTC. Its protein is CSARDLRQETQYF.